The 16 T cell receptor beta chains below were found in one sample sequenced in a study of long-term antiretroviral therapy in people with HIV. Sequencing used immunoSEQ v3.0 at survey level. Profiled with immunoSEQ multiplex PCR; TCRdb holds only in-frame clones, not every one. Among roughly 17,000 clones listed, under 85% were seen once. The specimen comprised unsorted PBMCs, sampled 0.3 years after starting antiretroviral therapy. These receptor sequences come from a woman between 50 and 59 years old with HIV.

The chain recombines TRBV7-9 with TRBJ2-7; 12 bases are shared with TRBD1. The CDR3 runs 15 residues. Germline CDR1 reads SEHNR; CDR2 reads FQNEAQ (reference sequence). With 1 base clipped from V and 5 bases from J, the junction kept 3 bases outside the gene matches. The CDR3 here is CASSLGGTGGDEQYF. The CDR3 DNA is TGTGCCAGCAGCTTAGGGGGGACAGGGGGCGACGAGCAGTACTTC.

This clone was counted between two and nine times. This chain connects TRBV2 to TRBJ2-6, with D perhaps TRBD1 or TRBD2 (6 bases each). The CDR3 has 16 residues. Per germline, CDR1 SNHLY and CDR2 FYNNEI. The V gene lost 4 bases and the J gene lost 0 bases, with 10 bases spanning the gap. CDR3 amino acids: CASSGGGSSGANVLTF. The CDR3 DNA reads as TGTGCCAGCAGTGGAGGGGGGAGCTCTGGGGCCAACGTCCTGACTTTC.

The chain uses TRBV23-1 and TRBJ1-5; 7 bases are shared with TRBD1. TRBV23-1 is an ORF for which the function is uncertain. The CDR3 has 21 amino acids. J lost 1 base, V lost 7 bases, and 25 bases had no gene match. The CDR3 sequence: CASTPSRSNRFRQGSNQPQHF. In nucleotides, the CDR3 is TGCGCCAGCACCCCAAGCCGCTCCAACAGATTTAGACAGGGAAGCAATCAGCCCCAGCATTTT.

The chain couples TRBV5-1 to TRBJ2-1; TRBD1 matches at 8 bases. V gave up 3 bases and J gave up 6 bases; unmatched junction bases: 8. The CDR3 consists of 15 residues. Germline-derived CDR1 and CDR2 are SGHRS and YFSETQ. CDR3: CASSSGQGDVNEQFF. The CDR3 region has the DNA TGCGCCAGCAGCTCAGGACAGGGAGATGTCAATGAGCAGTTCTTC.

The rearrangement links TRBV25-1 to TRBJ1-5; 11 bases map to TRBD1. Germline V lookup: CDR1 MGHDK, CDR2 SYGVNS. There are 16 residues in the CDR3. V shed 4 bases, J shed 7 bases, and the junction held 9 bases outside the gene matches. CDR3 coding DNA: TGTGCCAGCAGTGGGGGACAGGGGGTGACGAAACAGCCCCAGCATTTT. Translating gives CASSGGQGVTKQPQHF.

This rearrangement joins TRBV19 to TRBJ1-1; D might be TRBD1 (5 bases). The CDR3 runs to 13 residues. Between the trimmed V and J ends, which lost 7 bases and 1 base, there was a span of 10 bases. Per germline, CDR1 LNHDA and CDR2 SQIVND (reference sequence). The CDR3 DNA sequence: TGTGCCAGTAATAACGGGGGGAACACTGAAGCTTTCTTT. This translates into CASNNGGNTEAFF.

The chain recombines TRBV19 with TRBJ1-1; D might be TRBD1 (6 bases). Trimming shortened V by 5 bases and J by 11 bases, and 21 bases separated the two germline ends. This CDR3 spans 14 amino acids. Germline V gene sequence: CDR1 LNHDA, CDR2 SQIVND (reference sequence). The DNA for the CDR3 is TGTGCCAGTAGTGGCGGACAGTTCAATCGGGCGGCTTTCTTT. Translating it yields CASSGGQFNRAAFF. Using reference TRBV19 and TRBJ1-1 for the parts outside the CDR3, the full variable domain is DGGITQSPKYLFRKEGQNVTLSCEQNLNHDAMYWYRQDPGQGLRLIYYSQIVNDFQKGDIAEGYSVSREKKESFPLTVTSAQKNPTAFYLCASSGGQFNRAAFFGQGTRLTVV.

The chain is built from TRBV19 and TRBJ2-3; D gene unclear. The CDR3 length is 12 residues. V was shortened by 5 bases and J by 6 bases, with 9 bases between the two germline ends. Germline CDR1 is LNHDA and CDR2 is SQIVND (reference sequence). In nucleotides, the CDR3 is TGTGCCAGTAGTTCCAGGTTGGATACGCAGTATTTT. This gives the protein CASSSRLDTQYF.

The CDR3 protein is CASSFSGTGIDGYTF. The CDR3 region has the DNA TGCGCCAGCAGCTTCTCGGGGACAGGGATTGATGGCTACACCTTC. The V and J genes are TRBV5-1 and TRBJ1-2; 9 bases fit TRBD1. Germline V gene lookup returns CDR1 SGHRS and CDR2 YFSETQ. Trimming removed 2 bases from V and 6 bases from J; junction bases left unmatched: 8. This CDR3 is 15 amino acids long.

This CDR3 is CACTPGHVVGGYTF. DNA for the CDR3: TGTGCCTGTACCCCGGGGCACGTAGTCGGAGGCTACACCTTC. The chain recombines TRBV30 with TRBJ1-2; possibly TRBD1 for D (5 bases). Germline CDR1 is GTSNPN and CDR2 is SVGIG (reference sequence). This CDR3 is built from 14 residues. Trimming removed 6 bases at V and 8 bases at J, with 22 bases between.

About this clone itself: The germline gene is not matched at one end of the junction; a read error may be the cause. The J gene is TRBJ2-5, the V gene TRBV7-9; D may be TRBD1 or TRBD2 (5 bases each). This CDR3 contains 11 residues. Germline V gene sequence: CDR1 SEHNR, CDR2 FQNEAQ (reference sequence). The CDR3 DNA sequence: TGTGCCAGCAGCTCGGCCGGGACGGAGGACTTC. Protein: CASSSAGTEDF.

The chain uses TRBV7-8 and TRBJ1-2; D is perhaps TRBD1 (5 bases). This CDR3 has 14 amino acids. Germline CDR1 and CDR2: SGHVS and FQNEAQ. Trimming pared 5 bases from V and 3 bases from J, leaving 13 bases between. DNA for the CDR3: TGTGCCAGCAGCAAATCGACAGCGGACTATGGCTACACCTTC. This sequence encodes CASSKSTADYGYTF.

The CDR3 sequence is CAISDGGAAGELFF. The CDR3 DNA is TGTGCCATCAGTGACGGGGGGGCGGCCGGGGAGCTGTTTTTT. The chain recombines TRBV10-3 with TRBJ2-2; 8 bases are a match to TRBD2. The junction had 3 bases not matched to a gene; V was cut back by 3 bases and J by 6 bases. Per the germline V gene, CDR1 is ENHRY and CDR2 is SYGVKD. The CDR3 runs to 14 residues.

The chain couples TRBV4-1 to TRBJ1-1; D call uncertain. This CDR3 is 14 amino acids long. Germline CDR1 and CDR2: MGHRA and YSYEKL. V dropped 1 base and J dropped 1 base, with 7 bases sitting between them. The CDR3 bases are TGCGCCAGCAGCCAAGGAAGAGAGAACACTGAAGCTTTCTTT. This translates into CASSQGRENTEAFF.

The chain uses TRBV4-2 and TRBJ1-2; D is perhaps TRBD1 (5 bases). Trimming removed 4 bases from V and 2 bases from J, with 17 bases in between. The CDR3 runs 16 residues. Germline CDR1 is LGHNA and CDR2 is YNFKEQ. The CDR3 DNA follows: TGTGCCAGCAGCCCAGTCGGGCGGGGGACGAACTATGGCTACACCTTC. It is translated as CASSPVGRGTNYGYTF.

The V and J genes are TRBV11-2 and TRBJ2-3; no definite D call. Germline values: CDR1 SGHAT, CDR2 FQNNGV. The V end was cut by 3 bases, the J end by 3 bases, with 19 bases between. The CDR3 sequence is 17 residues long. CDR3 coding DNA: TGTGCCAGCAGCTTTATCTCGACCGCCATGGGGACAGATACGCAGTATTTT. The encoded protein is CASSFISTAMGTDTQYF.